The count of the clone carrying this TCR beta chain is one. Profiling relied on immunoSEQ multiplex PCR, and the TCRdb table lists in-frame clones only, not all of them. The sample records roughly 240,000 clones, around 84% being singletons. This entry comes from a study of blood T cell repertoires in COVID-19. In the study overall: T cells, B-cell-depleted T cells, or PBMCs provided the cDNA or gDNA that served as material.

V dropped 6 bases and J dropped 4; count of bases not matched to a gene: 9. Germline V gives CDR1 SNHLY, CDR2 FYNNEI. This CDR3 spans 15 amino acids. V is TRBV2 and J is TRBJ2-7; 10 bases fit TRBD2. The specimen sequenced was peripheral blood. This sequence originates from a man aged 40-50 years who had recovered from COVID-19. The chain's CDR3 is CASSLTSGDRYEQYF. CDR3 DNA: TGTGCCAGCAGCCTTACTAGCGGGGATCGTTACGAGCAGTACTTC.